This T cell receptor beta chain was retrieved from a study of neurological immune-mediated disorders. The sample holds many counts of this clonotype. Its antigen is not identified. The cDNA was synthesized by means of template-switch 5'RACE, which was carried out with 10-nucleotide random UMIs. TCRdb re-derived calls from the 5' RACE reads in MiXCR, one entry per CDR3 protein. The profile covers about 25,000 distinct CDR3 sequences, with around 3.4% appearing a single time and 6% to 7.5% taken by the ten largest. Overall study results and limits: Neither clinical nor MRI features showed any association with the multiple sclerosis repertoire cluster, and the authors stated that larger cohorts are needed. Falling below healthy controls, multiple sclerosis showed the least TCR clonal expansion, while HTLV-1-associated myelopathy showed the most. TCR-beta repertoires seemed private in all groups, with no expanded CDR3 amino acid sequences shared.

Sequencing input: PBMCs. This clonotype was sampled from a woman aged 30 to 39 with multiple sclerosis.

DNA for the CDR3: TGTGCCAGCACCCCAACCCGGGGCACGGCAGATACGCAGTATTTT. Residues: CASTPTRGTADTQYF. The J gene is TRBJ2-3, the V gene TRBV5-5; possibly TRBD1 or TRBD2 for D (5 bases each). The germline CDR1 and CDR2 sequences are SGHKS and YYEKEE (reference sequence). V was cut by 6 bases and J by 4 bases, with 18 bases left in between. The CDR3 length is 15 residues.